The 31 T cell receptor beta chains below come from one sample, sequenced in a study of T cell responses to AZD1222 COVID-19 vaccine. Clones were read by immunoSEQ multiplex PCR, and TCRdb kept only the in-frame ones, dropping some. The data contain just under 85,000 clones, roughly nine tenths of them singletons. The sequencing used peripheral blood, collected on day 0 of AZD1222 vaccination. These receptors were collected from an adult in good health.

This chain links TRBV28 with TRBJ1-1; 7 bases agree with TRBD1. The CDR3 runs 13 residues. V lost 8 bases, J lost 0 bases, and 3 bases stayed unmatched. Germline values: CDR1 MDHEN, CDR2 SYDVKM. The CDR3 here is CASVDRVNTEAFF. CDR3 sequence (DNA): TGTGCCAGCGTAGACAGGGTGAACACTGAAGCTTTCTTT.

This chain links TRBV19 with TRBJ2-7; D perhaps matches TRBD2 (6 bases). The CDR3 is 14 residues long. The germline CDR1 and CDR2 sequences are LNHDA and SQIVND (reference sequence). V was pared by 5 bases and J by 4 bases, with 15 bases between. The DNA for the CDR3 is TGTGCCAGTAGTTTCGACGGGAGCCGTTACGAGCAGTACTTC. Encoded protein: CASSFDGSRYEQYF.

The chain joins TRBV2 to TRBJ2-5; tentative D call: TRBD2 (6 bases). V was cut by 4 bases and J by 9 bases, with 15 bases left in between. The CDR3 spans 13 residues. The V gene's germline CDR1 is SNHLY and CDR2 FYNNEI. The CDR3 bases are TGTGCCAGCAGTGTTTCGGGAGTGAGTCCCCAGTACTTC. Translating it yields CASSVSGVSPQYF. The full variable domain, rest sourced from reference TRBV2 and TRBJ2-5, is EPEVTQTPSHQVTQMGQEVILRCVPISNHLYFYWYRQILGQKVEFLVSFYNNEISEKSEIFDDQFSVERPDGSNFTLKIRSTKLEDSAMYFCASSVSGVSPQYFGPGTRLLVL.

This rearrangement joins TRBV4-1 to TRBJ1-2, with D uncertain. Trimming removed 1 base at V and 9 bases at J, with 12 bases between. Per the germline V gene, CDR1 is MGHRA and CDR2 is YSYEKL. CDR3 size: 13 residues. CDR3: CASSQVGRASYTF. CDR3 sequence (DNA): TGCGCCAGCAGCCAAGTTGGGAGGGCTAGCTACACCTTC.

This clone was seen only once. J is TRBJ1-1 and V is TRBV6-5, with 8 bases identical to TRBD1. The V and J ends lost 7 bases and 0 bases, in that order; junction bases with no gene match: 4. This CDR3 contains 14 residues. CDR1 is MNHEY and CDR2 is SVGAGI in the germline V gene. CDR3 amino acids: CASTMTGVNTEAFF. CDR3 in DNA: TGTGCCAGCACCATGACAGGGGTGAACACTGAAGCTTTCTTT.

Remarks on this clone: The junction departs from germline at one end; a sequencing error may be responsible. The chain combines TRBV30 with TRBJ1-2, with D unresolved. The CDR3 is 9 residues long. Germline loops: CDR1 GTSNPN, CDR2 SVGIG (reference sequence). The CDR3 is CATNYGYTF. The CDR3 region has the DNA TGCGCGACTAACTATGGCTACACCTTC.

V usage is TRBV3-1 (or the pseudogene TRBV3-2) and J usage is TRBJ2-7; D is possibly TRBD2 (6 bases). Between the trimmed V and J ends, which lost 5 bases and 5 bases, there was a span of 10 bases. The germline V gene encodes CDR1 LGHDT and CDR2 YNNKEL (reference sequence). The CDR3 has 12 residues. CDR3 sequence reads: CASSSLADEQYF. CDR3 bases: TGTGCCAGCAGCTCACTAGCCGACGAGCAGTACTTC.

This clone appeared a few times. The rearrangement links TRBV5-4 to TRBJ1-1; TRBD1 is a possible D gene (6 bases). V gave up 0 bases and J gave up 1 base, with 7 bases separating them. Germline CDR1 SGHNT, CDR2 YYREEE (reference sequence). The CDR3 runs to 14 residues. CDR3 protein: CASSLADRNTEAFF. For the CDR3, the DNA is TGTGCCAGCAGCTTGGCGGACAGGAACACTGAAGCTTTCTTT.

The chain couples TRBV6-1 to TRBJ1-1; 8 bases line up with TRBD1. The germline gives CDR1 MNHNS, CDR2 SASEGT. This CDR3 contains 15 residues. V lost 1 base and J lost 5; bases outside the gene matches: 6. Here the CDR3 reads CASSEVPTGATEAFF. The CDR3 nucleotides read TGTGCCAGCAGTGAAGTCCCGACAGGGGCGACTGAAGCTTTCTTT.

The chain recombines TRBV2 with TRBJ2-7; no clear D gene. The V end was cut by 7 bases, the J end by 4 bases, with 17 bases between. This CDR3 is 14 amino acids long. Germline-derived CDR1 and CDR2 are SNHLY and FYNNEI. The CDR3 DNA reads TGTGCCAGCACCCCAAGTCGGTACGGATACGAGCAGTACTTC. This encodes CASTPSRYGYEQYF.

V and J are TRBV7-6 and TRBJ1-1; D possibly corresponds to TRBD1 (6 bases). The CDR3 sequence is 16 residues long. Trimming removed 1 base at V and 2 bases at J, with 14 bases between. CDR1 SGHVS and CDR2 FNYEAQ come from the germline V gene. The CDR3 DNA is TGTGCCAGCAGCTTAGGGGGGCGCAGCGCCAACACTGAAGCTTTCTTT. Translation: CASSLGGRSANTEAFF.

The rearrangement uses TRBV25-1 and TRBJ1-2, with a weak D call TRBD1 (5 bases). The CDR3 sequence is 14 residues long. Germline V gives CDR1 MGHDK, CDR2 SYGVNS. V gave up 3 bases and J gave up 4 bases, with 12 bases separating them. The chain's CDR3 is CASSDEAGPYGYTF. In nucleotides, the CDR3 is TGTGCCAGCAGTGACGAGGCAGGGCCCTATGGCTACACCTTC.

The V gene is TRBV2, the J gene TRBJ1-2; D gene unclear. This CDR3 spans 15 amino acids. The germline V and J ends were trimmed by 6 bases and 8 bases, with 22 bases remaining between them. Germline CDR1 is SNHLY and CDR2 is FYNNEI. Written as DNA, the CDR3 is TGTGCCAGCAGCCGTATGGACGGTGACTCGAGAGGCTACACCTTC. It encodes CASSRMDGDSRGYTF.

The chain joins TRBV4-3 to TRBJ1-2; D gene uncertain. This CDR3 spans 17 amino acids. Trimming cost V 0 bases and J 4 bases, with 18 bases left between them. In germline, CDR1 is LGHNA, CDR2 YSLEER. CDR3 amino acids: CASSQELAGLNVYGYTF. The CDR3 bases are TGCGCCAGCAGCCAAGAGTTGGCAGGCTTAAATGTCTATGGCTACACCTTC.

This rearrangement joins TRBV7-2 to TRBJ1-5, with 10 bases matching TRBD1. This CDR3 region has 14 residues. Germline values: CDR1 SGHTA, CDR2 FQGNSA. Trimming at V came to 5 bases and at J to 7 bases, leaving 5 bases not matched to a gene. The CDR3 DNA reads TGTGCCAGCAGCGGACAGGGGGTCGGCCAGCCCCAGCATTTT. This encodes CASSGQGVGQPQHF.

The V call is TRBV7-9, the J call TRBJ1-1; D not certain. The CDR3 extends over 12 amino acids. The germline V and J ends were trimmed by 5 bases and 5 bases, with 9 bases remaining between them. Germline V gene data show CDR1 as SEHNR and CDR2 as FQNEAQ (reference sequence). CDR3 loop: CASSLGVTEAFF. CDR3 coding DNA: TGTGCCAGCAGCCTTGGGGTGACTGAAGCTTTCTTT.

The chain recombines TRBV7-8 with TRBJ1-1; tentative D call: TRBD1 (6 bases). Trimming cost V 5 bases and J 5 bases, with 12 bases left between them. The CDR3 covers 13 residues. Germline assignment: CDR1 SGHVS and CDR2 FQNEAQ. The CDR3 DNA reads TGTGCCAGCAGCCTAGGGGGTCGGACTGAAGCTTTCTTT. Protein: CASSLGGRTEAFF.

In its sample, this clone was seen a few times. This chain connects TRBV2 to TRBJ1-3; D is undetermined. The germline V gene has CDR1 SNHLY and CDR2 FYNNEI. This CDR3 comprises 15 residues. V lost 4 bases, J lost 3 bases, and 13 bases lay in between. Written as DNA, the CDR3 is TGTGCCAGCAGTGGTGGGATCGTGATTGGAAACACCATATATTTT. Residues: CASSGGIVIGNTIYF.

The chain employs TRBV10-2 and TRBJ2-7; D call uncertain. This CDR3 has 11 amino acids. The germline V and J ends were trimmed by 8 bases and 5 bases, with 10 bases remaining between them. CDR1 and CDR2 from the germline V gene are WSHSY and SAAADI. CDR3 in DNA: TGCGCCAGCTCCCCTTACCACGAGCAGTACTTC. Translating gives CASSPYHEQYF.

The CDR3 sequence: CASSYSRSSGNTIYF. The CDR3 coding sequence is TGTGCCAGCAGTTACTCGAGGAGCTCTGGAAACACCATATATTTT. The chain couples TRBV6-5 to TRBJ1-3; D is undetermined. V was clipped by 0 bases and J by 0 bases, with 6 bases between them. CDR1 MNHEY and CDR2 SVGAGI come from the germline V gene. CDR3 size: 15 residues.

The J gene is TRBJ2-7, the V gene TRBV6-5; the D gene is possibly TRBD1 (6 bases). Trimming took 0 bases from V and 0 from J, leaving 9 bases between them. This CDR3 has 15 residues. CDR1 and CDR2 (germline): MNHEY, SVGAGI. The CDR3 DNA follows: TGTGCCAGCAGTTACTCGAGGGGGTTCTCCTACGAGCAGTACTTC. Translated: CASSYSRGFSYEQYF.

In its sample, this clone was seen once. The DNA of the CDR3 is TGTGCCAGCAGTTCCCGACAGGGTACTAGGAACGGGGAGCTGTTTTTT. This encodes CASSSRQGTRNGELFF. V is TRBV28 and J is TRBJ2-2; 7 nucleotides agree with TRBD1. Germline V gene lookup returns CDR1 MDHEN and CDR2 SYDVKM. The CDR3 loop spans 16 amino acids. V lost 4 bases, J lost 7 bases, and 12 bases stayed unmatched.

This chain joins TRBV16 and TRBJ2-7; D not resolved. V was cut by 1 base and J by 6 bases, with 4 bases left in between. The length of the CDR3 is 11 residues. The germline gives CDR1 KGHSY, CDR2 FQNENV. In DNA, the CDR3 is TGTGCCAGCAGCCAATTAGGCGAGCAGTACTTC. This encodes CASSQLGEQYF.

The V and J genes are TRBV19 and TRBJ2-1; a weak D match, TRBD1 (6 bases). CDR1 and CDR2 (germline): LNHDA, SQIVND (reference sequence). CDR3 size: 16 residues. Trimming cost V 5 bases and J 7 bases, with 21 bases left between them. CDR3 coding DNA: TGTGCCAGTAGTTCTTCTCGACAGGTGAATTTGAATGAGCAGTTCTTC. Encoded protein: CASSSSRQVNLNEQFF.

The rearrangement joins TRBV4-1 to TRBJ2-3; 9 bases map to TRBD1. Germline V gene data show CDR1 as MGHRA and CDR2 as YSYEKL. The CDR3 runs to 16 residues. Trimming took 3 bases from V and 0 from J; bases not matched to a gene: 4. CDR3 amino acids: CASSQTQGASTDTQYF. In DNA form, the CDR3 reads TGCGCCAGCAGCCAGACACAGGGGGCCAGCACAGATACGCAGTATTTT.

The CDR3 DNA reads as TGTGCCAGCAGTGAAAGGCTGACCGGCTCCTACAATGAGCAGTTCTTC. It translates to CASSERLTGSYNEQFF. The chain combines TRBV2 with TRBJ2-1; D is unresolved. The CDR3 is 16 amino acids. Trimming shortened V by 2 bases and J by 0 bases, and 11 bases separated the two germline ends. Germline values: CDR1 SNHLY, CDR2 FYNNEI.

The chain has TRBV21-1 and TRBJ2-3; the table's D call, TRBD1, was not checked against the DNA. TRBV21-1 is termed a pseudogene. The CDR3 runs to 15 residues. CDR3 loop: CASLKEGQGPDTQYF. CDR3 DNA sequence: TGTGCCAGCCTGAAGGAGGGACAGGGTCCAGATACGCAGTATTTT.

The chain carries TRBV5-1 and TRBJ2-7; 7 positions match TRBD1. The V segment lost 4 bases and the J segment 0 bases; nucleotides outside the gene matches: 7. CDR3 length: 15 residues. Per germline, CDR1 SGHRS and CDR2 YFSETQ. The CDR3 loop reads CASSPTGTPSYEQYF. The CDR3 nucleotides read TGCGCCAGCAGCCCGACAGGGACCCCCTCCTACGAGCAGTACTTC.

CDR3 residues: CASSLGEARVREQYF. The CDR3 nucleotides are TGTGCCAGCAGCTTAGGGGAGGCCCGCGTGAGGGAGCAGTACTTC. The genes are TRBV7-2 and TRBJ2-7, with D possibly matching TRBD2 (6 bases). Per the germline V gene, CDR1 is SGHTA and CDR2 is FQGNSA. V lost 1 base and J lost 7, with 17 bases in between. The CDR3 loop spans 15 amino acids.

The CDR3 bases are TGTGCCAGCAGTTTACAAAGGACAGGGAGGTACGAGCAGTACTTC. It encodes CASSLQRTGRYEQYF. V is TRBV28 and J is TRBJ2-7, with 8 bases matching TRBD1. Germline V gene sequence: CDR1 MDHEN, CDR2 SYDVKM. The ends lost 2 bases at V and 4 bases at J; junction bases unmatched: 7. CDR3 length: 15 residues.

This clone showed up just once. This chain links TRBV6-1 with TRBJ1-5; D unresolved. The germline V gene encodes CDR1 MNHNS and CDR2 SASEGT. Between the trimmed V and J ends, which lost 3 bases and 3 bases, there was a span of 9 bases. The CDR3 sequence is 14 residues long. The CDR3 loop is CASSDTDYNQPQHF. CDR3 in DNA: TGTGCCAGCAGTGATACAGACTACAATCAGCCCCAGCATTTT.